The 7 T cell receptor beta chains below all came from one sample that was sequenced in a study of tumor and adjacent non-tumor tissue in lung cancer. Three rounds of nested PCR, following a modified ARM-PCR protocol, produced the TCRbeta library. Each CDR3 protein is one row after TCRdb ran MiXCR on the multiplex PCR reads. The sample includes some 120,000 distinct CDR3 sequences, 60% to 70% of them seen just once. RNA was extracted from bulk tissue without any cell sorting. The sequenced sample consisted of lung tumor tissue. These receptor sequences come from a man younger than 45 with non-small cell lung cancer.

Remarks on this clonotype: A single base separates this from a much larger clone, so it may be a read error. The conserved final phenylalanine or tryptophan is absent from the CDR3, which likely points to a read error. V gene TRBV10-3 combines with J gene TRBJ2-7, with unresolved D. Trimming shortened V by 0 bases and J by 6 bases, and 9 bases separated the two germline ends. The CDR3 is 13 residues long. CDR1 and CDR2 from the germline V gene are ENHRY and SYGVKD. The CDR3 DNA reads as TGTGCCATCAGTGAGTCAAGGATCCGCGAGCAGTACTTA. Its protein product is CAISESRIREQYL.

Details on this clonotype: Sequence at one end of the junction differs from germline and may be a read error. This chain connects TRBV12-3 or TRBV12-4 to TRBJ1-2; D gene uncertain. CDR3 length: 11 residues. This chain's CDR3 is CASSSGGGYSF. CDR3 nucleotide sequence: TGTGCCAGCAGTTCAGGAGGAGGCTACAGCTTT.

In its sample, this clonotype was seen once. Since the CDR3 does not end with the conserved phenylalanine or tryptophan, this likely comes from a read error. The J gene is TRBJ2-7, the V gene TRBV20-1; D gene ambiguous. The CDR3 spans 12 residues. Between the trimmed V and J ends, which lost 5 bases and 2 bases, there was a span of 10 bases. Germline CDR1 is DFQATT and CDR2 is SNEGSKA (reference sequence). The CDR3 spells CSASFVPYEQYL. The CDR3 DNA sequence: TGCAGTGCTTCGTTCGTACCCTACGAGCAGTACTTA.

Regarding this clonotype: This may arise from a read error, as a much more abundant clone is one base away. V usage is TRBV20-1 and J usage is TRBJ2-5; 8 nucleotides match TRBD2. The CDR3 spans 14 residues. CDR1 and CDR2 (germline): DFQATT, SNEGSKA (reference sequence). CDR3 DNA sequence: TGCAGTGCTAGAGCATGGCAAGCGGGGGAGACCCTGTACTTC. Encoded protein: CSARAWQAGETLYF.

In the case of this clonotype: A much more abundant neighbour one base away suggests this may be a read error. J is TRBJ2-7 and V is TRBV6-2 or TRBV6-3, with D possibly being TRBD2 (6 bases). Germline lookup yields CDR1 MNHEY and CDR2 SVGEGT. The germline V and J ends were trimmed by 2 bases and 3 bases, with 14 bases remaining between them. The CDR3 consists of 15 residues. In nucleotides, the CDR3 is TGTGCCAGCAGTTACCCCCAGCGGGCCTACTACGAGCAGTACTTC. Translation gives CASSYPQRAYYEQYF.

Regarding this clonotype: No conserved phenylalanine or tryptophan ends this CDR3, so it is likely a read error. The rearrangement uses TRBV5-1 and TRBJ1-1, with TRBD1 identical over 12 bases. From germline, CDR1 is SGHRS and CDR2 YFSETQ. The CDR3 sequence is 16 residues long. The CDR3 region is CASCLEGTGGGTEAFL. The CDR3 DNA sequence: TGCGCCAGCTGCTTGGAGGGGACAGGGGGCGGCACTGAAGCTTTCTTA.

Of note for this clonotype: A much larger clone sits a single nucleotide away, making a read error possible. The chain couples TRBV6-1 to TRBJ2-7; 7 nucleotides agree with TRBD1. This CDR3 region has 15 residues. V trimming: 2 bases; J trimming: 3 bases; junction bases outside the gene matches: 7. Germline CDR1 MNHNS, CDR2 SASEGT. CDR3 in amino acids: CASSEIETGFYEQYF. The CDR3, as DNA: TGTGCCAGCAGTGAAATAGAGACAGGGTTCTACGAGCAGTACTTC.